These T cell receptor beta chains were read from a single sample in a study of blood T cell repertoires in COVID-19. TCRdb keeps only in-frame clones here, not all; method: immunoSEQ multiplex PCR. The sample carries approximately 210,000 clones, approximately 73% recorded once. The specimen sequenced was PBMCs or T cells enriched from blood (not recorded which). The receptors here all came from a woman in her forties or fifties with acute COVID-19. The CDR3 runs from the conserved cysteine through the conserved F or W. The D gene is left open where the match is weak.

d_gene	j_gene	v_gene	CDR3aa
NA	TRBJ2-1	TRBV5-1	CASSSRDTRLEEQFF
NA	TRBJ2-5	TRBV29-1	CSVRESGETQYF
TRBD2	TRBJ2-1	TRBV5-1	CASMTGGPVSEQFF
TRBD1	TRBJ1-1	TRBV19	CASSADRDTEAFF
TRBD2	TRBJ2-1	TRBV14	CASSHRRAGGPNEQFF
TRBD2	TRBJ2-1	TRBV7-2	CASSLSGGVNEQFF
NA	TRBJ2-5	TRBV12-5	CASGLSRGPSGQETQYF
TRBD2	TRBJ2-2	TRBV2	CASRQLAVNTGELFF
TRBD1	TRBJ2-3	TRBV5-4	CASSRTGDTDTQYF
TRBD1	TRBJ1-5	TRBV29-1	CSVEGQGDQPQHF
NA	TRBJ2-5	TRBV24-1	CATSDLATSDAPQETQYF
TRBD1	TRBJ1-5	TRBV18	CASSRQGPYGNQPQHF
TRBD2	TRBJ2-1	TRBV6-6	CASTASGGAIEQFF
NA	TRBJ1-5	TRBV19	CASSSQQGQPQHF
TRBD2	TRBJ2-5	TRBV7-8	CASSSGLAGGLSQYF
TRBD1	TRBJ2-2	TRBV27	CASGSPTGGTGELFF
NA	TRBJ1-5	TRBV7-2	CASSSGGGNQPQHF
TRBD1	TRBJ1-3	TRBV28	CASITGGSGNTIYF
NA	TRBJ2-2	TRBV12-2	CASRPLTSGGYTGELFF
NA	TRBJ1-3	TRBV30	CAWSLGTIYF
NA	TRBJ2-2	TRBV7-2	CASSLTGELFF
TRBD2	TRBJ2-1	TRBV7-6	CASSPRPGGFSSYNEQFF
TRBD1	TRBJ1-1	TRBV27	CASSLRTGLNTEAFF
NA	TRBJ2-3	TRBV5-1	CASSLEGRAVTDTQYF
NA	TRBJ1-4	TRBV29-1	CSVEDSGNNEKLFF
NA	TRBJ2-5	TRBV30	CAWSFLRAQETQYF
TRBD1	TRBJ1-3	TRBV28	CASSLLGQGGNTIYF
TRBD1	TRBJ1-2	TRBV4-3	CASSHRQGAWEGYTF
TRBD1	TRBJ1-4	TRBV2	CASSPTGGREKLFF
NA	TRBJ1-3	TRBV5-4	CASSLGQLSGNTIYF
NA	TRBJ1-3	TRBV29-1	CSVATAQFQSAIYF
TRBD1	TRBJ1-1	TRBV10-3	CAISDARGRGTEAFF
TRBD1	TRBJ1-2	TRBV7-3	CASSFGQGAPPANYGYTF
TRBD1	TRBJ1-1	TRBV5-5	CASSYPGQPNTEAFF
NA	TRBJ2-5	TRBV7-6	CASSLAAGISETQYF
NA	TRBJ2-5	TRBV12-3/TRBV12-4	CASSIADLGTQYF
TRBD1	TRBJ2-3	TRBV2	CASTRDRGTSTDTQYF
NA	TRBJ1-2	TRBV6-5	CASTYGGGQVYGYTF
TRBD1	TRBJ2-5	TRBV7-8	CASSVYRGQETQYF
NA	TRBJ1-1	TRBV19	CASSYTTGRTEAFF
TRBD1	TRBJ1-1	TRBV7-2	CASSAQGAVGTEAFF
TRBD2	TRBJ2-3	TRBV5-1	CASRSRAGVADTQYF
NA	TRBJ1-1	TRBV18	CASSPRTEINTEAFF
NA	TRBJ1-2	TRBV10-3	CAISVQQLDGYTF
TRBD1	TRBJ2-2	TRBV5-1	CASSDRGNTGELFF
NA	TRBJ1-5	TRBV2	CASSEQIPNQPQHF
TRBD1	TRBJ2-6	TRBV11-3	CASSLGQGTSGANVLTF
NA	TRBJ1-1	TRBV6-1	CASSEVGKNTEAFF
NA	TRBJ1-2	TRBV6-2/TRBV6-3	CASSREGYGYTF
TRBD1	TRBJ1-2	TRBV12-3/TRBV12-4	CASRGQDRGYTF
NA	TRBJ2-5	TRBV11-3	CASSSLEKETQYF
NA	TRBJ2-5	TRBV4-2	CASSQREKETQYF
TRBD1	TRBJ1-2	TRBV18	CASSPTGESGYTF
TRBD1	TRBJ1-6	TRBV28	CASSPRTGSSPLHF
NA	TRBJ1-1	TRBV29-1	CSVYSGNTEAFF
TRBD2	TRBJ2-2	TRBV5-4	CASTGLAGGTGELFF
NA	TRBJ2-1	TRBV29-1	CSVRKAAGDEQFF
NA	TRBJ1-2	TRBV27	CASSLFPPLGYTF
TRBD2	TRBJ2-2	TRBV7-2	CASSSWTSGNTGELFF
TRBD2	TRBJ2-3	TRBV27	CASSPETSGKDTQYF